The rows below give T cell receptor beta chains drawn from one sample of a study of PD-1 blockade in classical Hodgkin lymphoma. Only in-frame clones appear in the TCRdb table, and some are missing; sequencing was by immunoSEQ multiplex PCR. Of around 31,000 clones listed, over 75% are singletons. The sample here was peripheral blood mononuclear cells (PBMCs), taken before the fourth cycle of nivolumab. The receptors were gathered from a human donor with classical Hodgkin lymphoma. Each CDR3 is given with its conserved first and last residue. Fields, in order: V gene, CDR3 protein.

TRBV4-1 CASSPEGTGELFF
TRBV19 CASSPGTQKNQPQHF
TRBV7-2 CASSLEVGRPQHF
TRBV6-6 CASSYGGGRGETQYF
TRBV4-3 CASSQEGGGFYEQYF
TRBV9 CASSPGTTLTGELFF
TRBV5-1 CASSFTGGSSYEQYF
TRBV27 CASSPRTSGRNTDTQYF
TRBV7-8 CASSPPGARTDTQYF
TRBV14 CASSQERGWTGELFF
TRBV5-1 CASSSGLSYNEQFF